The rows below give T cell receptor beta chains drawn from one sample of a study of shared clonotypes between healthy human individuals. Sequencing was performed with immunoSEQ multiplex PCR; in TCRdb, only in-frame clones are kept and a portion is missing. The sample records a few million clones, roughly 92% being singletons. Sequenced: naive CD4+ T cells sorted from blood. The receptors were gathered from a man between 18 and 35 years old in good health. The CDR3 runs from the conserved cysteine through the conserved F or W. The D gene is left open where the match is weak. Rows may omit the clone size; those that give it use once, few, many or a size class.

CDR3nt: TGTGCCAGTAGTCCTTCCAGGGGAGGGGAGACCCAGTACTTC
CDR3aa: CASSPSRGGETQYF
d_gene: .
j_gene: TRBJ2-5
v_gene: TRBV19
abundance: .

CDR3nt: TGCGCCAGCAGTGAGGGTAGCAATCAGCCCCAGCATTTT
CDR3aa: CASSEGSNQPQHF
d_gene: .
j_gene: TRBJ1-5
v_gene: TRBV10-1
abundance: .

CDR3nt: TGCGCCAGCAGCTTGGAAAGTGGGGATAATTCACCCCTCCACTTT
CDR3aa: CASSLESGDNSPLHF
d_gene: .
j_gene: TRBJ1-6
v_gene: TRBV5-1
abundance: .

CDR3nt: TGTGCCAGCAGTGAGGTCCGATACGAGCAGTACTTC
CDR3aa: CASSEVRYEQYF
d_gene: .
j_gene: TRBJ2-7
v_gene: TRBV6-1
abundance: .

CDR3nt: TGTGCCAGCAGCCGGGGAGGACTAGCGGGAGTGTTAAATGAGCAGTTCTTC
CDR3aa: CASSRGGLAGVLNEQFF
d_gene: TRBD2
j_gene: TRBJ2-1
v_gene: TRBV5-4
abundance: .

CDR3nt: TGTGCCAGCAGTCCTCGGGCGATCTATGGCTACACCTTC
CDR3aa: CASSPRAIYGYTF
d_gene: .
j_gene: TRBJ1-2
v_gene: TRBV27
abundance: .

CDR3nt: TGCGCCAGCACGACAGGGACCCTCGGGGAGACCCAGTACTTC
CDR3aa: CASTTGTLGETQYF
d_gene: TRBD1
j_gene: TRBJ2-5
v_gene: TRBV5-1
abundance: .

CDR3nt: TGTGCCATCAGTTGGGTGCGTGGAGAGACCCAGTACTTC
CDR3aa: CAISWVRGETQYF
d_gene: .
j_gene: TRBJ2-5
v_gene: TRBV10-3
abundance: .

CDR3nt: TGTGCCACCCTAGGGGGGTCGAGCTCCTACGAGCAGTACTTC
CDR3aa: CATLGGSSSYEQYF
d_gene: .
j_gene: TRBJ2-7
v_gene: TRBV10-3
abundance: .

CDR3nt: TGTGCCAGCAGCGCATCAGGGTGGCAAGAGACCCAGTACTTC
CDR3aa: CASSASGWQETQYF
d_gene: .
j_gene: TRBJ2-5
v_gene: TRBV7-2
abundance: .

CDR3nt: TGTGCCAGCAGTTACCCGGGGAAGAACACCGGGGAGCTGTTTTTT
CDR3aa: CASSYPGKNTGELFF
d_gene: .
j_gene: TRBJ2-2
v_gene: TRBV6-6
abundance: once

CDR3nt: TGCAGCGTCACACAGGGTACGCGCTACACCTTC
CDR3aa: CSVTQGTRYTF
d_gene: .
j_gene: TRBJ1-2
v_gene: TRBV29-1
abundance: .

CDR3nt: TGTGCCAGTAAACGGGACAGGGGGCCTGGAAACACCATATATTTT
CDR3aa: CASKRDRGPGNTIYF
d_gene: TRBD1
j_gene: TRBJ1-3
v_gene: TRBV19
abundance: .

CDR3nt: TGTGCCAGCAGTCCGGGCAGGGATTGGGACACTGAAGCTTTCTTT
CDR3aa: CASSPGRDWDTEAFF
d_gene: .
j_gene: TRBJ1-1
v_gene: TRBV6-1
abundance: .

CDR3nt: TGTGCCAGTAGTATTTACTCTGGGAAGCCTGCTAATGAAAAACTGTTTTTT
CDR3aa: CASSIYSGKPANEKLFF
d_gene: .
j_gene: TRBJ1-4
v_gene: TRBV19
abundance: .

CDR3nt: TGTGCCAGCAGCTTAGGGGTCGGAGCGGGAGTCGAAGATACGCAGTATTTT
CDR3aa: CASSLGVGAGVEDTQYF
d_gene: TRBD2
j_gene: TRBJ2-3
v_gene: TRBV7-9
abundance: once

CDR3nt: TGTGCCACCGATGACAGGACCACGAACACCGGGGAGCTGTTTTTT
CDR3aa: CATDDRTTNTGELFF
d_gene: .
j_gene: TRBJ2-2
v_gene: TRBV10-3
abundance: .

CDR3nt: TGCGCCAGCAGAAGTTTGCGGGGGGAGGTCGGGGAGCTGTTTTTT
CDR3aa: CASRSLRGEVGELFF
d_gene: TRBD2
j_gene: TRBJ2-2
v_gene: TRBV4-1
abundance: .

CDR3nt: TGCGCCAGCAGCGCCAACAGGGGTGATTTTTATAATTCACCCCTCCACTTT
CDR3aa: CASSANRGDFYNSPLHF
d_gene: TRBD1
j_gene: TRBJ1-6
v_gene: TRBV10-2
abundance: .

CDR3nt: TGTGCCAGCAGCTTAGTCCGCCAGTGGGGCTACGAGCAGTACTTC
CDR3aa: CASSLVRQWGYEQYF
d_gene: .
j_gene: TRBJ2-7
v_gene: TRBV11-2
abundance: .